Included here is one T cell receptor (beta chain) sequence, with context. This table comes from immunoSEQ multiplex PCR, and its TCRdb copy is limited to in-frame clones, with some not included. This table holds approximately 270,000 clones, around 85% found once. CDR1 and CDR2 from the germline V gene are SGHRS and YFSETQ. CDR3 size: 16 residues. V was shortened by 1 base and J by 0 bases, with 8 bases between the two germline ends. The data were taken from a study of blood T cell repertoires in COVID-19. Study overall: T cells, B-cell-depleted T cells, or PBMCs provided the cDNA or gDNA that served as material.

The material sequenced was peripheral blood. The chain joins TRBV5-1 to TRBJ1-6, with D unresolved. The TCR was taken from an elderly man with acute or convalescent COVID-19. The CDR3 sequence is CASSLSYSSYNSPLHF. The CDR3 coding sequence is TGCGCCAGCAGCTTGTCGTACAGCTCCTATAATTCACCCCTCCACTTT.